Listed below are T cell receptor beta chains from one sample, sequenced in a study of Ad26.COV2.S vaccination and SARS-CoV-2 variants. Repertoires were generated with immunoSEQ multiplex PCR, while TCRdb's copy carries only in-frame clones and drops some. The sample records some 390,000 clones, 75% to 90% being singletons. This specimen consisted of peripheral blood, obtained in a trial of Ad26.COV2.S vaccine versus placebo. Receptors originate from a person between 18 and 65 years old who received the Ad26.COV2.S COVID-19 vaccine or a placebo. CDR3s include the opening cysteine and the closing phenylalanine or tryptophan. A D gene is named only where the DNA matches it firmly. Size is stated for part of the rows, as once, few or many counts, or as a class when the clone is expanded.

>-|TRBV6-5|13|TRBJ1-6|-
CASNRVNNSPLHF
TGTGCCAGCAATCGGGTTAATAATTCACCCCTCCACTTT
>-|TRBV11-2|13|TRBJ1-2|-
CASRGWDLDGYTF
TGTGCCAGCAGGGGGTGGGATCTAGACGGCTACACCTTC
>-|TRBV2|17|TRBJ1-1|-
CASIFWNNRDQFTEAFF
TGTGCCAGCATCTTCTGGAATAACAGGGACCAGTTCACTGAAGCTTTCTTT
>-|TRBV9|15|TRBJ2-1|-
CASSPPLGTGDEQFF
TGTGCCAGCAGCCCGCCACTCGGGACTGGCGATGAGCAGTTCTTC
>-|TRBV5-6|15|TRBJ2-3|TRBD2
CASSLGAGGGDTQYF
TGTGCCAGCAGCTTGGGAGCGGGGGGCGGAGATACGCAGTATTTT
>-|TRBV5-8|14|TRBJ2-7|-
CASSPRGWTYEQYF
TGTGCCAGCAGCCCCCGAGGGTGGACCTACGAGCAGTACTTC
>-|TRBV10-3|13|TRBJ1-4|-
CAAGAQLDEKLFF
TGTGCCGCCGGGGCACAATTGGATGAAAAACTGTTTTTT
>-|TRBV18|15|TRBJ2-5|-
CASSPLNTGRETQYF
TGTGCCAGCTCACCACTAAATACCGGTCGGGAGACCCAGTACTTC
>-|TRBV2|14|TRBJ1-5|-
CASSGVDSNQPQHF
TGTGCCAGCTCGGGCGTTGATAGCAATCAGCCCCAGCATTTT
>-|TRBV6-6|15|TRBJ1-4|-
CASSYGGATNEKLFF
TGTGCCAGCAGTTACGGGGGCGCCACTAATGAAAAACTGTTTTTT
>few|TRBV7-8|12|TRBJ1-2|-
CASSHREGGYTF
TGTGCCAGCAGCCACAGGGAGGGAGGCTACACCTTC
>-|TRBV29-1|14|TRBJ2-3|TRBD2
CSVDTSGGTDTQYF
TGCAGCGTTGATACTAGCGGGGGCACAGATACGCAGTATTTT
>once|TRBV5-6|14|TRBJ1-1|-
CASSRGRAQLSAFF
TGTGCCAGCAGCCGGGGACGGGCCCAGTTGTCGGCTTTCTTT
>-|TRBV5-1|15|TRBJ1-2|-
CASSLGPPRNYGYTF
TGCGCCAGCAGCTTGGGACCGCCGCGGAACTATGGCTACACCTTC
>few|TRBV3-1/TRBV3-2|13|TRBJ1-1|-
CASSQKGNTEAFF
TGTGCCAGCAGCCAGAAGGGGAACACTGAAGCTTTCTTT
>-|TRBV10-3|17|TRBJ2-2|-
CAISNDNGGPNTGELFF
TGTGCCATCAGCAACGATAACGGGGGGCCGAACACCGGGGAGCTGTTTTTT
>-|TRBV25-1|13|TRBJ1-1|TRBD1
CASRGQGFTEAFF
TGTGCCAGCAGGGGACAGGGTTTCACTGAAGCTTTCTTT
>-|TRBV12-3/TRBV12-4|13|TRBJ2-5|-
CASSPPGRETQYF
TGTGCCAGCAGCCCCCCGGGGAGAGAGACCCAGTACTTC
>-|TRBV18|15|TRBJ2-3|-
CASSPGGHGTDTQYF
TGTGCCAGCTCACCAGGCGGGCACGGCACAGATACGCAGTATTTT
>-|TRBV2|13|TRBJ2-5|TRBD1
CASRATGGETQYF
TGTGCCAGCAGGGCTACAGGGGGAGAGACCCAGTACTTC
>-|TRBV27|14|TRBJ1-6|-
CASMRIQGHSPLHF
TGTGCCAGCATGAGAATACAGGGACATTCACCCCTCCACTTT
>-|TRBV7-2|15|TRBJ2-2|-
CASRRGKPNTGELFF
TGTGCCAGCAGGCGGGGCAAGCCTAACACCGGGGAGCTGTTTTTT
>-|TRBV4-3|14|TRBJ2-7|-
CASSQEVGPDEQYF
TGCGCCAGCAGCCAAGAAGTGGGCCCCGACGAGCAGTACTTC
>-|TRBV5-8|14|TRBJ2-1|-
CASSGGWGYNEQFF
TGTGCCAGCAGCGGAGGTTGGGGCTACAATGAGCAGTTCTTC
>-|TRBV3-1/TRBV3-2|22|TRBJ2-3|TRBD2
CASSQGGLAGAFKILRTDTQYF
TGTGCCAGCAGCCAAGGGGGACTAGCGGGGGCCTTTAAGATCCTCCGCACAGATACGCAGTATTTT
>once|TRBV27|16|TRBJ2-7|TRBD1
CASSLKTGTGTYEQYF
TGTGCCAGCAGTCTAAAAACCGGGACAGGGACCTACGAGCAGTACTTC
>-|TRBV6-6|12|TRBJ2-3|TRBD2
CASGRLADTQYF
TGTGCCAGCGGCCGACTAGCGGATACGCAGTATTTT
>-|TRBV7-2|13|TRBJ1-1|-
CASSRRGNTEAFF
TGTGCCAGCAGCCGGCGGGGTAACACTGAAGCTTTCTTT
>-|TRBV10-1|15|TRBJ2-3|TRBD2
CASSETSGGTDTQYF
TGCGCCAGCAGTGAAACTAGCGGGGGCACAGATACGCAGTATTTT
>-|TRBV2|15|TRBJ1-2|-
CASSDREGISYGYTF
TGTGCCAGCAGTGATAGAGAAGGAATCTCGTATGGCTACACCTTC
>-|TRBV12-3/TRBV12-4|11|TRBJ1-1|-
CASSLDTEAFF
TGTGCCAGCAGTTTGGACACTGAAGCTTTCTTT
>-|TRBV9|17|TRBJ2-1|TRBD2
CASSVRVAGGYYNEQFF
TGTGCCAGCAGCGTGAGGGTAGCGGGGGGATACTACAATGAGCAGTTCTTC
>-|TRBV5-4|14|TRBJ1-1|-
CASSWGRENTEAFF
TGTGCCAGCAGCTGGGGCCGGGAAAACACTGAAGCTTTCTTT
>-|TRBV20-1|11|TRBJ1-2|-
CSAPPGYGYTF
TGCAGTGCCCCCCCGGGCTATGGCTACACCTTC
>-|TRBV4-2|15|TRBJ2-3|-
CASSSTKGHTDTQYF
TGTGCCAGCAGCTCAACTAAGGGGCACACAGATACGCAGTATTTT
>-|TRBV7-2|14|TRBJ2-7|-
CASSLAGGSYEQYF
TGTGCCAGCAGCTTAGCGGGGGGCTCATACGAGCAGTACTTC
>-|TRBV6-1|16|TRBJ1-1|-
CASSERVASTSTEAFF
TGTGCCAGCAGTGAAAGGGTCGCCAGTACGAGCACTGAAGCTTTCTTT
>-|TRBV5-1|12|TRBJ2-7|-
CASSIDGYEQYF
TGCGCCAGCAGCATCGACGGCTACGAGCAGTACTTC